The 20 T cell receptor beta chains given below trace back to one sample, sequenced in a study of spatial heterogeneity in lung cancer. Findings of the study overall: How many expanded intratumoral alpha and beta TCRs were present tracked the tumor mutation count, which was a count of nonsynonymous mutations.

Sample time point: sample taken at primary tumor resection. No antigen has been identified for these receptors. TCRdb processed the 5' RACE reads anew with MiXCR; each CDR3 protein has one entry. The sample holds under 15,000 distinct CDR3 sequences; 5.6% are singletons and the top ten take more than 9.5%. The sample in question was lung tumor tissue, obtained at surgery. The receptors shown here come from a female donor with early-stage non-small cell lung cancer.

This clonotype was counted ten times or more. A library made for alpha chains picked up this beta chain off target, so its size means little. This rearrangement joins TRBV7-9 to TRBJ2-4; TRBD2 aligns across 16 bases. Germline V CDR1 and CDR2: SEHNR, FQNEAQ (reference sequence). V lost 5 bases to trimming and J lost 5 bases; unmatched junction nucleotides: 6. This CDR3 has 17 amino acids. CDR3: CASSPQGLAGGQNIQYF. The CDR3 coding sequence is TGTGCCAGCAGCCCCCAGGGACTAGCGGGGGGGCAAAACATTCAGTACTTC.

This clonotype came up many times. In a library made to pick up alpha chains, this beta chain is a stray read with a size that means little. The rearrangement uses TRBV6-1 and TRBJ1-5; D is undetermined. This CDR3 region has 16 residues. The germline CDR1 and CDR2 sequences are MNHNS and SASEGT. V shed 6 bases and J shed 0 bases, with 15 bases lying between them. The CDR3 bases are TGTGCCAGCAGCAATAACCGAGGGTCTAGCAATCAGCCCCAGCATTTT. Translated, it gives CASSNNRGSSNQPQHF.

This clonotype has ten or more counts. This beta chain appears as a stray read in a library generated for alpha chains; its size is not informative. This chain links TRBV6-2 or TRBV6-3 with TRBJ2-1; possibly TRBD1 for D (6 bases). Germline V gene sequence: CDR1 MNHEY, CDR2 SVGEGT. The CDR3 sequence is 13 residues long. The CDR3 spells CGSTGKYAYEQFF. CDR3 nucleotide sequence: TGTGGATCGACAGGAAAATATGCTTATGAGCAGTTCTTC.

By sample fraction, this clonotype is medium-sized. As an off-target read in a library built for alpha chains, this beta chain has a frequency of little significance. The chain combines TRBV7-9 with TRBJ1-1; TRBD1 is a possible D gene (6 bases). Trimming took off 5 bases at V and 3 bases at J, with 10 bases between the two ends. In germline, CDR1 is SEHNR, CDR2 FQNEAQ (reference sequence). The CDR3 sequence is 13 residues long. This CDR3 is CASSGGAYTEAFF. DNA for the CDR3: TGTGCCAGCAGCGGGGGCGCGTACACTGAAGCTTTCTTT.

Many counts were recorded for this clonotype. The size of this beta chain means little, since it is a stray read in a library made for alpha chains. The chain recombines TRBV20-1 with TRBJ1-6; no definite D call. This CDR3 comprises 14 residues. The germline V gene encodes CDR1 DFQATT and CDR2 SNEGSKA (reference sequence). V lost 0 bases to trimming and J lost 7 bases, with 10 bases between them. CDR3 loop: CSARERRGNSPLHF. The CDR3 DNA sequence: TGCAGTGCTAGAGAGAGACGAGGAAATTCACCCCTCCACTTT.

This clonotype was seen repeatedly, ten times or more. Found in a library prepared for alpha chains, this beta chain is an off-target read, and its abundance has little meaning. The chain carries TRBV2 and TRBJ1-2, with a weak D call TRBD1 (5 bases). Looked up from germline, CDR1 is SNHLY and CDR2 is FYNNEI. The V end was cut by 10 bases, the J end by 0 bases, with 12 bases between. The CDR3 has 13 residues. This CDR3 is CATGTDANYGYTF. The CDR3 DNA follows: TGTGCCACCGGGACCGATGCTAACTATGGCTACACCTTC.

Sample share makes this clonotype medium-sized (0.01 to 0.1%). This beta chain is a stray read from a library made for alpha chains; its abundance is not meaningful. V is TRBV29-1 and J is TRBJ1-3; D is uncertain. Trimming removed 4 bases from V and 0 bases from J, with 19 bases in between. The CDR3 covers 17 residues. CDR1 and CDR2 from the germline V gene are SQVTM and ANQGSEA. CDR3 coding DNA: TGCAGCGTTGCCACGACACGGGGTCATAGCTCTGGAAACACCATATATTTT. Amino acid sequence: CSVATTRGHSSGNTIYF.

There are many counts of this clonotype. This beta chain came through as a stray read in a library set up for alpha chains, and its size says little. The chain joins TRBV20-1 to TRBJ2-7, with TRBD1 identical over 7 bases. The CDR3 loop spans 14 amino acids. Looked up from germline, CDR1 is DFQATT and CDR2 is SNEGSKA (reference sequence). Trimming at V came to 3 bases and at J to 9 bases, leaving 14 bases not matched to a gene. For the CDR3, the DNA is TGCAGTGCTAGCCAGCCAGAGGGACAGAAATTGCAGTACTTC. The encoded protein is CSASQPEGQKLQYF.

At least ten counts were recorded for this clonotype. The library was prepared for alpha chains; this beta chain is a stray read, so its frequency means little. This sequence joins TRBV20-1 and TRBJ1-5; D gene uncertain. This CDR3 spans 13 amino acids. V was shortened by 4 bases and J by 3 bases, with 10 bases between the two germline ends. Germline V gives CDR1 DFQATT, CDR2 SNEGSKA (reference sequence). DNA of the CDR3: TGCAGTGCTACCATGCGGCCCAATCAGCCCCAGCATTTT. It codes for CSATMRPNQPQHF.

This clonotype has at least ten counts. This beta chain represents an off-target read in a library built for alpha chains; its size is of limited meaning. This rearrangement joins TRBV5-8 to TRBJ2-7; D may be TRBD1 (6 bases). V was trimmed by 0 bases and J by 4 bases, leaving 23 bases between them. Germline V gives CDR1 SGHTS, CDR2 YDEGEE. This CDR3 contains 18 residues. The CDR3 sequence: CASSLAGWGPPSLYEQYF. The CDR3 DNA reads TGTGCCAGCAGCTTGGCCGGCTGGGGGCCACCTTCCTTATACGAGCAGTACTTC.

This clonotype occurred many times. This beta chain turned up in a library designed for alpha chains; as an off-target read, its abundance says little. The chain couples TRBV2 to TRBJ1-2; D is undetermined. The CDR3 spans 10 residues. Germline lookup yields CDR1 SNHLY and CDR2 FYNNEI. The V end was cut by 8 bases, the J end by 5 bases, with 6 bases between. The CDR3 is CASGRYGYTF. In DNA, the CDR3 is TGTGCCAGCGGGAGATATGGCTACACCTTC.

This clonotype was detected many times. This beta chain appears as a stray read in a library generated for alpha chains; its size is not informative. This rearrangement joins TRBV2 to TRBJ1-2; D gene ambiguous. Germline V CDR1 and CDR2: SNHLY, FYNNEI. Trimming pared 4 bases from V and 2 bases from J, leaving 8 bases between. CDR3 length: 13 amino acids. CDR3 bases: TGTGCCAGCAGTGTTGAACTGAACTATGGCTACACCTTC. Its protein is CASSVELNYGYTF.

In the case of this clonotype: With the library built for alpha chains, this beta chain is off target and its frequency is not meaningful. CDR3 residues: CASSSLLGQRNEKLFF. The CDR3, as DNA: TGTGCCAGTAGTTCCTTATTGGGACAGCGTAATGAAAAACTGTTTTTT. The gene calls are TRBV19 and TRBJ1-4; 7 positions agree with TRBD1. The CDR3 consists of 16 residues. Per the germline V gene, CDR1 is LNHDA and CDR2 is SQIVND (reference sequence). The junction had 10 bases not matched to a gene; V was cut back by 5 bases and J by 4 bases. The full variable domain, with the rest looked up from reference TRBV19 and TRBJ1-4, is DGGITQSPKYLFRKEGQNVTLSCEQNLNHDAMYWYRQDPGQGLRLIYYSQIVNDFQKGDIAEGYSVSREKKESFPLTVTSAQKNPTAFYLCASSSLLGQRNEKLFFGSGTQLSVL.

This clonotype was recorded at least ten times. This beta chain is a stray sequence in a library constructed for alpha chains; its clone size is not meaningful. The chain combines TRBV12-3 or TRBV12-4 with TRBJ2-1, with 10 nucleotides matching TRBD2. This CDR3 comprises 18 residues. The junction had 13 bases not matched to a gene; V was cut back by 7 bases and J by 1 base. This chain's CDR3 is CASTLTVSLAGSYNEQFF. The CDR3 DNA reads as TGTGCCAGCACCCTGACAGTTTCACTAGCGGGGTCCTACAATGAGCAGTTCTTC.

This clonotype was seen at least ten times. Because the library targeted alpha chains, this beta chain is an off-target read whose size means little. The chain employs TRBV7-6 and TRBJ1-1; 9 nucleotides line up with TRBD1. J gave up 7 bases and V 8 bases, and 17 bases lay outside the gene matches. Germline loops: CDR1 SGHVS, CDR2 FNYEAQ. The CDR3 consists of 16 residues. Here the CDR3 reads CASEVEDRGNFFEAFF. The CDR3 DNA follows: TGTGCCAGCGAAGTCGAGGACAGGGGAAATTTTTTTGAAGCTTTCTTT.

This clonotype appeared many times. Since it is a stray read in a library aimed at alpha chains, this beta chain has a size that is not meaningful. The chain joins TRBV5-1 to TRBJ2-7; 7 bases map to TRBD1. The CDR3 length is 14 residues. J gave up 4 bases and V 0 bases, and 4 bases lay outside the gene matches. From germline, CDR1 is SGHRS and CDR2 YFSETQ. The CDR3 sequence: CASSLEQGTYEQYF. The CDR3 DNA is TGCGCCAGCAGCTTGGAACAGGGGACGTACGAGCAGTACTTC.

The table lists this clonotype with many counts. This beta chain represents an off-target read in a library built for alpha chains; its size is of limited meaning. The V gene is TRBV29-1, the J gene TRBJ1-3; maybe TRBD1 (5 bases). The CDR3 spans 14 residues. The V and J ends lost 4 bases and 0 bases respectively, with 10 bases between them. Per germline, CDR1 SQVTM and CDR2 ANQGSEA. For the CDR3, the DNA is TGCAGCGTTGTAGACAGATCCTCTGGAAACACCATATATTTT. The encoded protein is CSVVDRSSGNTIYF.

In this sample, this clonotype turned up many times. For a library built for alpha chains, this beta chain is a stray read; little rests on its size. This chain joins TRBV5-4 and TRBJ2-7; TRBD1 matches 7 bases. This CDR3 region has 15 residues. Germline V lookup: CDR1 SGHNT, CDR2 YYREEE (reference sequence). V was clipped by 3 bases and J by 2 bases; unmatched bases: 8. CDR3 sequence reads: CASSSPGQNTYEQYF. In DNA form, the CDR3 reads TGTGCCAGCAGCTCTCCGGGACAGAATACCTACGAGCAGTACTTC.

In this sample, this clonotype turned up many times. With the library built for alpha chains, this beta chain is off target and its frequency is not meaningful. The chain recombines TRBV6-2 or TRBV6-3 with TRBJ1-5; the D is unclear. This CDR3 region has 17 residues. V lost 0 bases, J lost 3 bases, and 15 bases lay in between. CDR1 is MNHEY and CDR2 is SVGEGT in the germline V gene. The CDR3 loop is CASSYSTGLSNNQPQHF. CDR3 nucleotide sequence: TGTGCCAGCAGTTACTCAACCGGGTTGTCTAACAATCAGCCCCAGCATTTT.

In its sample, this clonotype ranks as medium-sized (0.01 to 0.1%). This beta chain is a stray sequence in a library constructed for alpha chains; its clone size is not meaningful. The chain carries TRBV4-1 and TRBJ1-3; D is undetermined. The CDR3 runs 17 residues. The V end was cut by 0 bases, the J end by 0 bases, with 12 bases between. The germline V gene encodes CDR1 MGHRA and CDR2 YSYEKL. CDR3 in DNA: TGCGCCAGCAGCCAAGATGAGTTCTTGAGCTCTGGAAACACCATATATTTT. Amino acid sequence: CASSQDEFLSSGNTIYF.